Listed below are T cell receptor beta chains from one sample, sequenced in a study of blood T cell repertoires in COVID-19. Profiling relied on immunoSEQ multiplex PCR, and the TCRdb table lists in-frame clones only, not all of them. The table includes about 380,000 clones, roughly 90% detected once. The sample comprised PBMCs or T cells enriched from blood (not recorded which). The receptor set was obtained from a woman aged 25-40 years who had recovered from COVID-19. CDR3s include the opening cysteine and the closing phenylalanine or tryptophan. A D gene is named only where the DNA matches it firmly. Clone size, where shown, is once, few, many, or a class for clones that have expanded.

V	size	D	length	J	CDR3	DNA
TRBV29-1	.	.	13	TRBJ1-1	CSVVEGANTEAFF	TGCAGCGTTGTTGAAGGGGCGAACACTGAAGCTTTCTTT
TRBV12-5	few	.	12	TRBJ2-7	CASGFASYEQYF	TGTGCTAGTGGTTTTGCGTCCTACGAGCAGTACTTC
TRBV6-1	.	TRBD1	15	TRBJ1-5	CASSEVDREHQPQHF	TGTGCCAGCAGTGAGGTAGACAGGGAACATCAGCCCCAGCATTTT
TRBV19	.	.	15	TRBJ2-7	CASSIRDGSSYEQYF	TGTGCCAGTAGTATCCGGGACGGGAGCTCCTACGAGCAGTACTTC
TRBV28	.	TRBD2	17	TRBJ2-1	CASSFPSGRPSYNEQFF	TGTGCCAGCAGTTTTCCAAGCGGGAGGCCCTCCTACAATGAGCAGTTCTTC
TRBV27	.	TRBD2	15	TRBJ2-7	CASKSAGGSSYEQYF	TGTGCCAGCAAGTCGGCGGGCGGGAGCTCCTACGAGCAGTACTTC
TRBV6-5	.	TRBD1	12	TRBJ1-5	CASRQGDQPQHF	TGTGCCAGCCGACAGGGTGATCAGCCCCAGCATTTT
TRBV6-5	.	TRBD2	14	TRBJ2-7	CASSIAGGSYEQYF	TGTGCCAGCAGTATCGCGGGAGGGAGCTACGAGCAGTACTTC
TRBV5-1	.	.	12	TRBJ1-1	CATKAINTEAFF	TGCGCCACCAAAGCAATAAACACTGAAGCTTTCTTT
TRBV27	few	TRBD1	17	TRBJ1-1	CASRPTQGADGNTEAFF	TGTGCCAGCAGGCCGACCCAGGGGGCCGACGGGAACACTGAAGCTTTCTTT
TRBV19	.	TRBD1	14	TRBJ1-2	CASSATGTGAFYTF	TGTGCCAGTAGTGCAACCGGGACAGGGGCGTTTTACACCTTC
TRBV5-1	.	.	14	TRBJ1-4	CASSYTGLDEKLFF	TGCGCCAGCAGCTATACAGGGCTGGATGAAAAACTGTTTTTT
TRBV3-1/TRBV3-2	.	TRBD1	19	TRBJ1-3	CASSHYWDRTILAGNTIYF	TGTGCCAGCAGCCATTACTGGGACAGGACCATTTTGGCTGGAAACACCATATATTTT
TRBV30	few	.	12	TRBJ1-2	CAWSVPGSGYTF	TGTGCCTGGAGTGTACCCGGGTCTGGCTACACCTTC
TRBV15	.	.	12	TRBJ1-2	CATSSDRYGYTF	TGTGCCACCAGCAGCGACAGATATGGCTACACCTTC
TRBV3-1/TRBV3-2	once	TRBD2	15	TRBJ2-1	CASSPTSGGYNEQFF	TGTGCCAGCAGCCCGACTAGCGGGGGGTACAATGAGCAGTTCTTC
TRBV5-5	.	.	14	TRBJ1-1	CASSLVRENTEAFF	TGTGCCAGCAGCCTTGTACGGGAGAACACTGAAGCTTTCTTT